This record concerns one TCR beta chain sequence. Its target is unknown. The data are from a study of long-term antiretroviral therapy in people with HIV. Overall study findings and caveats: Clones that had undergone expansion before ART dominated the repertoire at all time points. Among HIV repertoires, CDR3 length ranges were narrower than those of controls.

A v3.0 immunoSEQ assay was performed at survey level. Assay: immunoSEQ multiplex PCR; the TCRdb copy retains only in-frame clones and omits some. The profile shows over 10,000 clones, approximately 80% of them singletons. This clonotype was obtained from a woman in her thirties or forties with HIV. The sample was unsorted PBMCs, taken 0.5 years before starting antiretroviral therapy.

In DNA, the CDR3 is TGTGCCTGGATCTTCCCCTCCTGGGGTACCAATGAGCAGTTCTTC. The encoded protein is CAWIFPSWGTNEQFF. The chain is built from TRBV30 and TRBJ2-1; D is uncertain. The CDR3 has 15 amino acids. Germline CDR1 GTSNPN, CDR2 SVGIG (reference sequence). V lost 4 bases, J lost 6 bases, and 19 bases lay in between.